These 16 T cell receptor beta chains came from one sample sequenced in a study of beta chain features in type 1 diabetes. Reverse transcribing all isolated RNA meant expressed TCRB transcripts were sequenced. The method was immunoSEQ multiplex PCR; TCRdb's version includes in-frame clones alone and lacks a portion of them. This sample has approximately 200,000 clones; about 9.3% occur once, and the top ten carry around 0.031%. The sequencing sample was made of naive CD4+ T cells from blood. The receptors were gathered from a woman aged 18-30 years in good health.

The chain joins TRBV4-1 to TRBJ1-2; D is uncertain. V dropped 4 bases and J dropped 8 bases, with 11 bases sitting between them. The germline V gene has CDR1 MGHRA and CDR2 YSYEKL. CDR3 length equals 12 residues. The CDR3 here is CASSPSGGGYTF. CDR3 nucleotide sequence: TGCGCCAGCAGCCCGTCAGGAGGCGGCTACACCTTC.

This clone was seen a handful of times. The gene calls are TRBV5-1 and TRBJ2-7; 10 bases line up with TRBD2. V was clipped by 2 bases and J by 0 bases; unmatched bases: 8. CDR3 size: 17 residues. The germline gives CDR1 SGHRS, CDR2 YFSETQ. Written as DNA, the CDR3 is TGCGCCAGCAGCTTCCTACGCGCTAGCGGGAGCTCCTACGAGCAGTACTTC. It translates to CASSFLRASGSSYEQYF.

This clone turned up a few times. The rearrangement links TRBV28 to TRBJ2-1; D is unclear. Trimming took 5 bases from V and 6 from J, leaving 11 bases between them. This CDR3 contains 13 residues. Germline CDR1 is MDHEN and CDR2 is SYDVKM. CDR3 nucleotides: TGTGCCAGCAGTCTGATTGCACTCAATGAGCAGTTCTTC. Amino acid sequence: CASSLIALNEQFF.

This chain joins TRBV30 and TRBJ1-6; 7 nucleotides line up with TRBD1. The length of the CDR3 is 15 residues. CDR1 and CDR2 (germline): GTSNPN, SVGIG (reference sequence). Trimming took 5 bases from V and 0 from J; bases not matched to a gene: 4. The CDR3 reads CAWAGGSSYNSPLHF. Here the CDR3 DNA reads TGTGCCTGGGCAGGGGGAAGCTCCTATAATTCACCCCTCCACTTT.

This clone was observed a handful of times. V and J are TRBV6-5 and TRBJ2-7; 8 bases line up with TRBD1. CDR1 is MNHEY and CDR2 is SVGAGI in the germline V gene. The V gene end was trimmed by 6 bases and the J gene end by 2 bases; junction bases not matched to a gene: 6. The CDR3 is 14 amino acids. The CDR3 sequence is CASRGTGYPYEQYF. The CDR3 region has the DNA TGTGCCAGCAGGGGGACAGGATACCCCTACGAGCAGTACTTC.

As regards this clone: Within the sample, other DNA sequences also encode this same CDR3. The chain uses TRBV6-5 and TRBJ1-1; 9 bases are a match to TRBD1. Germline V gene sequence: CDR1 MNHEY, CDR2 SVGAGI. The CDR3 sequence is 12 residues long. V lost 4 bases, J lost 7 bases, and 1 base stayed unmatched. The CDR3 bases are TGTGCCAGCAGTTTGACAGGGGGTGAAGCTTTCTTT. Encoded protein: CASSLTGGEAFF.

V gene TRBV19 combines with J gene TRBJ2-1; 11 bases agree with TRBD1. CDR1 is LNHDA, CDR2 SQIVND, per germline (reference sequence). The trim removed 5 bases at V and 7 bases at J, leaving 13 bases unmatched. The CDR3 has 17 amino acids. As DNA, the CDR3 is TGTGCCAGTAGTTACCTCACTACCGGGACAGGGGGGAATGAGCAGTTCTTC. Residues: CASSYLTTGTGGNEQFF.

CDR3 protein: CASSRDNDNSPLHF. The DNA for the CDR3 is TGTGCCAGCTCACGGGACAATGATAATTCACCCCTCCACTTT. V usage is TRBV18 and J usage is TRBJ1-6, with TRBD1 as a possible D gene (6 bases). This CDR3 contains 14 residues. Between the trimmed V and J ends, which lost 4 bases and 5 bases, there was a span of 9 bases. Germline assignment: CDR1 KGHSH and CDR2 LQKENI. The variable domain in full, completed from reference TRBV18 and TRBJ1-6, reads NAGVMQNPRHLVRRRGQEARLRCSPMKGHSHVYWYRQLPEEGLKFMVYLQKENIIDESGMPKERFSAEFPKEGPSILRIQQVVRGDSAAYFCASSRDNDNSPLHFGNGTRLTVT.

The chain uses TRBV5-1 and TRBJ2-1, with 7 bases matching TRBD2. Germline V gene data show CDR1 as SGHRS and CDR2 as YFSETQ. The CDR3 length is 16 residues. V shed 4 bases, J shed 0 bases, and the junction held 7 bases outside the gene matches. CDR3 sequence: CASSLFGGNSYNEQFF. CDR3 nucleotides: TGCGCCAGCAGCCTTTTCGGGGGGAACTCCTACAATGAGCAGTTCTTC.

This clone has a handful of counts. CDR3 amino acids: CAWSVSRQETQYF. DNA for the CDR3: TGTGCCTGGAGTGTATCTAGGCAAGAGACCCAGTACTTC. The V and J genes are TRBV30 and TRBJ2-5; no clear D. The germline V gene has CDR1 GTSNPN and CDR2 SVGIG (reference sequence). V lost 0 bases and J 2 bases, leaving 7 bases between the germline ends. The CDR3 contains 13 residues.

This clone was counted a few times. This chain uses TRBV6-5 with TRBJ2-7; possibly TRBD1 for D (6 bases). The CDR3 totals 13 residues. Germline V gene data show CDR1 as MNHEY and CDR2 as SVGAGI. V gave up 6 bases and J gave up 6 bases, with 15 bases separating them. CDR3: CASSPGTLGEQYF. In DNA, the CDR3 is TGTGCCAGCAGCCCCGGGACACTGGGCGAGCAGTACTTC.

This clone came up a few times. The rearrangement joins TRBV5-1 to TRBJ2-5, with D perhaps matching TRBD1 (6 bases). Germline-derived CDR1 and CDR2 are SGHRS and YFSETQ. The CDR3 loop spans 14 amino acids. Trimming stripped 4 bases from V and 1 base from J, with 11 bases between. CDR3 residues: CASSLDRLQETQYF. CDR3 in DNA: TGCGCCAGCAGCCTTGACAGGCTCCAAGAGACCCAGTACTTC.

The sample holds a few counts of this clone. The chain carries TRBV2 and TRBJ2-2; no firm D call. Trimming cost V 8 bases and J 6 bases, with 13 bases left between them. Germline V lookup: CDR1 SNHLY, CDR2 FYNNEI. The CDR3 sequence is 13 residues long. Here the CDR3 reads CASGLRGAGELFF. CDR3 in DNA: TGTGCCAGCGGATTAAGAGGAGCCGGGGAGCTGTTTTTT.

J is TRBJ2-5 and V is TRBV7-9; perhaps TRBD1 as D (6 bases). The CDR3 totals 18 residues. The V and J ends lost 5 bases and 7 bases respectively, with 29 bases between them. CDR1 is SEHNR, CDR2 FQNEAQ, per germline (reference sequence). This CDR3 is CASSTRHKDSGRVATQYF. In nucleotides, the CDR3 is TGTGCCAGCAGCACACGACATAAGGACAGTGGGAGAGTGGCGACCCAGTACTTC. The entire variable domain, with the rest obtained from reference TRBV7-9 and TRBJ2-5, is as follows: DTGVSQNPRHKITKRGQNVTFRCDPISEHNRLYWYRQTLGQGPEFLTYFQNEAQLEKSRLLSDRFSAERPKGSFSTLEIQRTEQGDSAMYLCASSTRHKDSGRVATQYFGPGTRLLVL.

The gene calls are TRBV27 and TRBJ1-4, with a possible D match to TRBD1 (6 bases). Deletions cut 3 bases from V and 12 bases from J, with 14 bases between. This CDR3 has 13 residues. Germline CDR1 is MNHEY and CDR2 is SMNVEV (reference sequence). This CDR3 reads CASSLTSAGELFF. CDR3 in DNA: TGTGCCAGCAGTTTGACCTCGGCAGGGGAACTGTTTTTT.

The gene calls are TRBV6-5 and TRBJ1-1, with 7 positions matching TRBD1. The CDR3 length is 14 residues. V gave up 6 bases and J gave up 1 base; unmatched junction bases: 5. The germline V gene has CDR1 MNHEY and CDR2 SVGAGI. CDR3 coding DNA: TGTGCCAGCAGGGACAGGTCCAGGAACACTGAAGCTTTCTTT. It specifies CASRDRSRNTEAFF.